This T cell receptor (beta chain) was recorded in a study of cytomegalovirus exposure and HLA in healthy donors. Study-level background: In an earlier analysis, 90 million to 130 million unique TCR beta sequences were found from approximately 170 million T cells. Genetic ancestry analysis placed under 90% of the 398 donors that were genotyped in the Caucasian-associated cluster. Study results and caveats: Most of the CMV-associated TCR beta chains (in a later analysis) appeared to be HLA-restricted. When the data were analyzed later, several of the most significant clusters appeared to be linked to common viral pathogens.

In the case of this clone: Its antigen is undetermined.

It was with 60 Vbeta and 13 Jbeta primers that the PCR ran. Assay: immunoSEQ multiplex PCR; the TCRdb copy retains only in-frame clones and omits some. The sample yields about 240,000 clones, around 80% seen once. From germline, CDR1 is SGHRS and CDR2 YFSETQ. The germline V and J ends were trimmed by 5 bases and 4 bases, with 15 bases remaining between them. This CDR3 region has 14 residues. This chain joins TRBV5-1 and TRBJ2-5, with a possible D match to TRBD2 (6 bases). This TCR came from a woman aged 55-69 years in good health and CMV-seropositive. The sequenced material came from PBMCs. The CDR3 coding sequence is TGCGCCAGCAGTGCGGGGATACGAAGAGAGACCCAGTACTTC. This sequence encodes CASSAGIRRETQYF.